A single sample is the source of the 13 T cell receptor beta chains below, sequenced in a study of tumor-infiltrating lymphocytes in primary liver carcinoma. Co-extracting RNA and DNA was done with roughly 18-32 mg of unsorted bulk tissue as input. Starting from approximately 470 ng of total RNA, TCR beta cDNA was produced with a primer in the constant region. Construction of TCR beta libraries relied on three successive nested multiplex PCR rounds employing slightly modified ARM-PCR. TRBV1-TRBV30 forward and Cbeta reverse primers drove the first two roughly 10-cycle rounds. TCRdb re-derived calls from the multiplex PCR reads in MiXCR, one entry per CDR3 protein. The profile shows more than 95,000 distinct CDR3 sequences, roughly 80% of them singletons. The sample consisted of liver tumor tissue from sampling region 3. Subset meaning: tumor region T3, left-lateral pole. The receptors originated from a man in his forties with primary liver carcinoma and hepatitis B virus infection.

About this clonotype itself: Germline and junction disagree at one end, which may indicate a read error. The gene calls are TRBV11-3 and TRBJ2-1; D unresolved. The CDR3 covers 14 residues. The germline gives CDR1 SGHNT, CDR2 YENEEA. The CDR3 coding sequence is TGTGCCAGCAGCTTAAGCGACTCGAAGAATGAGCGGTTCTTC. Protein sequence: CASSLSDSKNERFF.

This rearrangement joins TRBV11-2 to TRBJ2-5; D call uncertain. Trimming took off 7 bases at V and 4 bases at J, with 19 bases between the two ends. The CDR3 runs to 15 residues. The germline V gene encodes CDR1 SGHAT and CDR2 FQNNGV. As DNA, the CDR3 is TGTGCCAGCAACCCCGTCGTGCTGGTCCCAGAGACCCAGTACTTC. Its translation is CASNPVVLVPETQYF.

This sequence joins TRBV20-1 and TRBJ2-1; 10 bases map to TRBD1. V shed 6 bases and J 8 bases; nucleotides not matched to a gene: 7. The CDR3 covers 13 residues. Germline V gives CDR1 DFQATT, CDR2 SNEGSKA (reference sequence). This CDR3 is CSARGTGDHEQFF. As DNA, the CDR3 is TGCAGTGCCAGGGGGACAGGGGACCATGAGCAGTTCTTC.

The chain joins TRBV29-1 to TRBJ2-5, with 8 bases aligning to TRBD1. This CDR3 is 15 amino acids long. With 4 bases clipped from V and 5 bases from J, the junction kept 12 bases outside the gene matches. CDR1 and CDR2 (germline): SQVTM, ANQGSEA. This CDR3 reads CSVGGTGHPNETQYF. CDR3 in DNA: TGCAGCGTTGGGGGGACAGGACATCCGAATGAGACCCAGTACTTC.

In regard to this clonotype: With a much larger clone just one base away, this may be a read error. The gene calls are TRBV5-1 and TRBJ2-1; 9 positions match TRBD2. CDR1 is SGHRS, CDR2 YFSETQ, per germline. CDR3 length equals 14 residues. The CDR3 sequence: CASSSAGGYNDQFF. DNA for the CDR3: TGCGCCAGCAGTTCGGCGGGAGGGTACAATGATCAGTTCTTC.

This clonotype has only a few counts. A much bigger clone sits one base away, suggesting this may be a read error. CDR3: CASSLFPSYKQYF. In DNA form, the CDR3 reads TGTGCCAGCAGTTTGTTCCCCTCCTACAAGCAGTACTTC. The V gene is TRBV28, the J gene TRBJ2-7; no clear D gene. The germline CDR1 and CDR2 sequences are MDHEN and SYDVKM. The CDR3 sequence is 13 residues long.

The J gene is TRBJ2-1, the V gene TRBV14; 8 nucleotides line up with TRBD2. The trim removed 6 bases at V and 12 bases at J, leaving 19 bases unmatched. Germline V gene lookup returns CDR1 SGHDN and CDR2 FVKESK. This CDR3 contains 16 residues. The CDR3 reads CASSGVAGWVNNLQFF. For the CDR3, the DNA is TGTGCCAGCAGTGGCGTAGCGGGATGGGTAAACAATTTGCAGTTCTTC.

CDR3 residues: CASSGVRRNEQFF. The CDR3 nucleotides read TGTGCCAGCAGTGGGGTGAGGAGGAATGAGCAGTTCTTC. The chain links TRBV6-5 to TRBJ2-1; maybe TRBD2 (5 bases). CDR1 MNHEY and CDR2 SVGAGI come from the germline V gene. Between the trimmed V and J ends, which lost 5 bases and 7 bases, there was a span of 12 bases. The CDR3 contains 13 residues.

This clonotype occurred a few times. Germline and junction disagree at one end, which may indicate a read error. The V and J genes are TRBV29-1 and TRBJ1-1, with D perhaps matching TRBD1 (5 bases). The CDR3 spans 15 residues. From germline, CDR1 is SQVTM and CDR2 ANQGSEA. CDR3: CSVVAGWGMNTEAFF. The CDR3 region has the DNA TGTAGCGTTGTGGCAGGGTGGGGAATGAACACTGAAGCTTTCTTT. Complete variable domain (other parts from reference TRBV29-1 and TRBJ1-1): SAVISQKPSRDICQRGTSLTIQCQVDSQVTMMFWYRQQPGQSLTLIATANQGSEATYESGFVIDKFPISRPNLTFSTLTVSNMSPEDSSIYLCSVVAGWGMNTEAFFGQGTRLTVV.

The table lists this clonotype with a count of one. The conserved phenylalanine or tryptophan is not found at the CDR3 terminus, so this likely reflects a read error. It is unclear where the CDR3 begins or ends on the DNA, so no DNA is shown, and the CDR3 is as TCRdb lists it. The chain carries TRBV14 and TRBJ2-1; the table names TRBD2, a call not compared with the DNA. The CDR3 length is 15 residues, termini included. Germline lookup yields CDR1 SGHDN and CDR2 FVKESK. The CDR3 reads CASSAVGGSYNEQFL.

In this sample, this clonotype turned up many times. This sequence joins TRBV6-4 and TRBJ2-3; 8 nucleotides match TRBD1. Germline V gene data show CDR1 as MRHNA and CDR2 as SNTAGT. This CDR3 has 15 amino acids. V lost 5 bases, J lost 3 bases, and 7 bases stayed unmatched. CDR3: CASSQSGGDTDTQYF. In nucleotides, the CDR3 is TGTGCCAGCAGTCAATCAGGGGGCGATACAGATACGCAGTATTTT.

Details on this clonotype: An end of the junction does not agree with germline; a read error may underlie this. This chain joins TRBV4-1 and TRBJ1-2; D is unclear. Looked up from germline, CDR1 is MGHRA and CDR2 is YSYEKL. The CDR3 sequence is 20 residues long. The CDR3 region is CASSQEGYPSTAQPTYSYTF. CDR3 bases: TGCGCCAGCAGCCAAGAGGGGTACCCCTCCACTGCCCAACCTACCTATAGCTACACCTTC.

The chain uses TRBV12-3 or TRBV12-4 and TRBJ2-5; D might be TRBD2 (5 bases). V gave up 3 bases and J gave up 14 bases, with 19 bases separating them. The CDR3 contains 13 residues. The CDR3: CASSLVHGETRYF. In DNA form, the CDR3 reads TGTGCCAGCAGTTTGGTGCACGGGGAGACCCGATACTTC.